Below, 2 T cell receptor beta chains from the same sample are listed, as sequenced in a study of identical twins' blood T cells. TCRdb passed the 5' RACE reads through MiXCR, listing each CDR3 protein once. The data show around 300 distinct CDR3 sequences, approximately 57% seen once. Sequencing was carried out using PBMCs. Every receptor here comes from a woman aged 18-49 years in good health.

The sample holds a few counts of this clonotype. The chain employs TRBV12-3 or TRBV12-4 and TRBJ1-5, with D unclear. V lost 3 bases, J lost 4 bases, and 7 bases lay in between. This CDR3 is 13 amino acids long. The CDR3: CASSLLANQPQHF. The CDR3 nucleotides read TGTGCCAGCAGTTTGTTGGCGAATCAGCCCCAGCATTTT.

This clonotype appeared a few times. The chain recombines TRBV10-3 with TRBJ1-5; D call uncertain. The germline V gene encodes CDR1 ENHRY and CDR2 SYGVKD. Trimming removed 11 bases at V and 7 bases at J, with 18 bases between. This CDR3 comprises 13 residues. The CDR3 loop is CAPLLGPGQPQHF. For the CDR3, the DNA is TGTGCCCCACTGTTGGGTCCTGGGCAGCCCCAGCATTTT.